This T cell receptor beta chain came from a study of tumor and adjacent non-tumor tissue in lung cancer. Three rounds of nested PCR, following a modified ARM-PCR protocol, produced the TCRbeta library. TCRdb reprocessed the multiplex PCR reads with MiXCR, giving one entry per CDR3 protein. The sample lists about 200,000 distinct CDR3 sequences, 71% seen once, with roughly a quarter in the top ten. With respect to this clonotype: Its target is unknown.

Study outcomes and limitations: Compared with tumor, normal lung showed significantly lower TCR diversity. Tumor TCR diversity, when higher, was linked to shorter survival.

With 7 bases clipped from V and 0 bases from J, the junction kept 3 bases outside the gene matches. Germline V gene sequence: CDR1 DFQATT, CDR2 SNEGSKA (reference sequence). The CDR3 consists of 14 residues. This sample's RNA came from whole unsorted tissue. Chemotherapy-naive patients with new lung cancer underwent thoracic surgery in China, August–November 2014. The chain combines TRBV20-1 with TRBJ1-4, with 9 bases fitting TRBD1. This sequence was found in a man in his sixties with non-small cell lung cancer. Sequenced material: lung tumor tissue. CDR3 nucleotides: TGCAGTGTTACAGGGGGCGCAACTAATGAAAAACTGTTTTTT. Translation gives CSVTGGATNEKLFF.